This T cell receptor beta chain was identified in a study of cytomegalovirus exposure and HLA in healthy donors. Whole-study findings and limits: V- and J-gene trimming in TCR beta was tied to a missense DCLRE1C variant by an analysis performed later. In a later analysis, HLA-C alleles had the fewest associated TCRs, DRB1 alleles the most.

On this clone itself: What it binds is not known.

With 60 Vbeta and 13 Jbeta primers, the PCR was carried out. Sequencing used immunoSEQ multiplex PCR; TCRdb keeps in-frame clones, though not all of them. This table holds 160,000 or so clones, roughly 79% found once. Those who donated were healthy bone marrow donors. At the time of sampling, donors were nominally healthy, though unrecorded immune exposures were likely. This CDR3 has 15 residues. Germline loops: CDR1 MNHNS, CDR2 SASEGT. Trimming shortened V by 4 bases and J by 2 bases, and 12 bases separated the two germline ends. This clonotype originated in a man aged 40-49 years in good health and CMV-seronegative. The chain is built from TRBV6-1 and TRBJ1-5; D possibly corresponds to TRBD1 (6 bases). Sequencing was carried out using PBMCs. CDR3 in DNA: TGTGCCAGCAGTGCACGGACAGCCGGCAATCAGCCCCAGCATTTT. It codes for CASSARTAGNQPQHF.